This T cell receptor (beta chain) was documented in a study of OX40 agonist ivuxolimab in advanced cancers. Across the whole study: An anti-OX40 (CD134) antibody with agonistic activity, ivuxolimab, was administered to patients. People in dose escalation had one of these cancers: hepatocellular carcinoma, melanoma, renal cell or head and neck cancer.

The V and J ends lost 3 bases and 4 bases respectively, with 9 bases between them. Germline V gene data show CDR1 as LNHDA and CDR2 as SQIVND (reference sequence). There are 13 residues in the CDR3. The assay was immunoSEQ multiplex PCR, and TCRdb's table has in-frame clones only and misses some. The sample contains more than 45,000 clones, approximately 91% of which appear only once. The material was CD4+ or CD8+ T cells sorted from blood, obtained in a trial of the OX40 agonist ivuxolimab. The V and J genes are TRBV19 and TRBJ2-5; D possibly corresponds to TRBD1 (6 bases). The TCR comes from an adult with an advanced solid tumor such as melanoma, head and neck, liver or kidney cancer. Here the CDR3 DNA reads TGTGCCAGTAGTATTCCCAGGGGAGAGACCCAGTACTTC. Encoded protein: CASSIPRGETQYF.